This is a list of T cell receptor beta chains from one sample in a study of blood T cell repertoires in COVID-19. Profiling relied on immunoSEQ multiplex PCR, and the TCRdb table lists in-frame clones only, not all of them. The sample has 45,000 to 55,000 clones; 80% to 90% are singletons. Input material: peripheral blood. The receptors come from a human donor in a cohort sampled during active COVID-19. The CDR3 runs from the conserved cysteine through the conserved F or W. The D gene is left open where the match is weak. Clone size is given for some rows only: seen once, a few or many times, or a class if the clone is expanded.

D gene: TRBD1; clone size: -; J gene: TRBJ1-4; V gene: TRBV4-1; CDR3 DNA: TGCGCCAGCAGCCCGGACAGGGGGTCTGAAAAACTGTTTTTT; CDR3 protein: CASSPDRGSEKLFF
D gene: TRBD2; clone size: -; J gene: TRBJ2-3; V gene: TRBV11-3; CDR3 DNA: TGTGCCAGCAGCTTAGGGTGGGCTAGCGGGGCGTCCACAGATACGCAGTATTTT; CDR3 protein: CASSLGWASGASTDTQYF
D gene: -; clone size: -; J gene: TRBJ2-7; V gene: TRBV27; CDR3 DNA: TGTGCCAGCAGTCCCCGGGGCTCCTACGAGCAGTACTTC; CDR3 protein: CASSPRGSYEQYF
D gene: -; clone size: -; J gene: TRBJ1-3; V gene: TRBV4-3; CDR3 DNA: TGCGCCAGCAGCCAAGAGCCCAGGTGGATCGACACCATATATTTT; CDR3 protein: CASSQEPRWIDTIYF
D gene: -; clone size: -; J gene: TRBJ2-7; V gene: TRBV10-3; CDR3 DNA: TGTGCCATCGGCGGTTTAATTGACTACGAGCAGTACTTC; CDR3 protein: CAIGGLIDYEQYF
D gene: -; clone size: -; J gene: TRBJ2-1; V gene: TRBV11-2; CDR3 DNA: TGTGCCAGCAGCTTCGAACCTGCCCGGCGGAAACTCAATGAGCAGTTCTTC; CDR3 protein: CASSFEPARRKLNEQFF
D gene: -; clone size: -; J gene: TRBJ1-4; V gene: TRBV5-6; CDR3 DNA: TGTGCCAGCAGCTTGGTGGCAGGATATGGTGAAAAACTGTTTTTT; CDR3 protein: CASSLVAGYGEKLFF
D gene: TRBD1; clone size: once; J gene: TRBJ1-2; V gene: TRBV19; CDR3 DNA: TGTGCCAGTAGGCTGGACAGGGCGGACTATGGCTACACCTTC; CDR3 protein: CASRLDRADYGYTF
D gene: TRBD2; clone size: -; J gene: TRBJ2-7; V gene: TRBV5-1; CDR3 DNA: TGCGCCAGCAGCTCTGGGACTAGCGGCTACGAGCAGTACTTC; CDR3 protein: CASSSGTSGYEQYF
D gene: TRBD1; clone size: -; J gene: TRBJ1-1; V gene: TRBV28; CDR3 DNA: TGTGCCAGCAGTTTGGACAGGGAGGAGACTGAAGCTTTCTTT; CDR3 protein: CASSLDREETEAFF
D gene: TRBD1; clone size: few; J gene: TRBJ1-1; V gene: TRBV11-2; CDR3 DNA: TGTGCCAGCAGCCTATTGACAGGGACGAACACTGAAGCTTTCTTT; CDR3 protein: CASSLLTGTNTEAFF
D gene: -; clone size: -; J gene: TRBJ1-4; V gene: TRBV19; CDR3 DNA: TGTGCCAGTAGTATGGGGCGTTATGAAAAACTGTTTTTT; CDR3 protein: CASSMGRYEKLFF
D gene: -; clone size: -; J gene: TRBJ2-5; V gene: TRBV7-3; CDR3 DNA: TGTGCCAGCAGCTTAACGCAGGGGACCTTGGAGACCCAGTACTTC; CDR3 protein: CASSLTQGTLETQYF
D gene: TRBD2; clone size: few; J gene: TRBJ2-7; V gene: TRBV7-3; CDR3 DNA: TGTGCCAGCAGCGCAGCACCGGGACTAGCGCCCAGCGAGCAGTACTTC; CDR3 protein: CASSAAPGLAPSEQYF
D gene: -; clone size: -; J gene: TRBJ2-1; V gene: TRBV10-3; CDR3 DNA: TGTGCCATCAGTGAGTCGGTCGAGGGTCACAATGAGCAGTTCTTC; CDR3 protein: CAISESVEGHNEQFF
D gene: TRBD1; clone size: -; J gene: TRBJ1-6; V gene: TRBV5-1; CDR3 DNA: TGCGCCAGCAGCGACGGACAGGGGGGGTTCTATAATTCACCCCTCCACTTT; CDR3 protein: CASSDGQGGFYNSPLHF
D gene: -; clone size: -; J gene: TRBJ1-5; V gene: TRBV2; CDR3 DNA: TGTGCCAGCAGTCGCCAGGGCAATAGCAATCAGCCCCAGCATTTT; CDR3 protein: CASSRQGNSNQPQHF